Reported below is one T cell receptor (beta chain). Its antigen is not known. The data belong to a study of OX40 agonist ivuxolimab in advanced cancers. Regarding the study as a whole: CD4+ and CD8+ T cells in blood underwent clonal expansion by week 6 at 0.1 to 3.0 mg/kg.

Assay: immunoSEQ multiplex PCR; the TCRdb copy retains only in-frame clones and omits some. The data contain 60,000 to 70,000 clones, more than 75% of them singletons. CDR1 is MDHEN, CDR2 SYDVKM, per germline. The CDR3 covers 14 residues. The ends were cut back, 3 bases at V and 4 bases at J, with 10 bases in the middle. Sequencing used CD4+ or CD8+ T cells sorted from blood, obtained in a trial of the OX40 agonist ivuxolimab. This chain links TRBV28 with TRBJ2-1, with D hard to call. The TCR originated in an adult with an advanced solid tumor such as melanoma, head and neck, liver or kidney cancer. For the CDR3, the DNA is TGTGCCAGCAGTTTCCTTGCGGCGTACAATGAGCAGTTCTTC. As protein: CASSFLAAYNEQFF.